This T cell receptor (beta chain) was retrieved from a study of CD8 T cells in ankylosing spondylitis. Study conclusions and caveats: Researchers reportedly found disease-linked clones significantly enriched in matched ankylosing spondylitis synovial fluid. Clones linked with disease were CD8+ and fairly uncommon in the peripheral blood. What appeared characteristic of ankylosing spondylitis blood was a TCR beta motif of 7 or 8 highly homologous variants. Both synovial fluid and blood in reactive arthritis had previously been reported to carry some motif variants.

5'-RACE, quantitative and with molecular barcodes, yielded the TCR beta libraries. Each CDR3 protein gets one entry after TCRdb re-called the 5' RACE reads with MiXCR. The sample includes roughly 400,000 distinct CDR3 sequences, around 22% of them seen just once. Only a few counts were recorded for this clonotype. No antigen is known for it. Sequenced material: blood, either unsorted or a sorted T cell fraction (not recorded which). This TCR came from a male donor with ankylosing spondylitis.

In nucleotides, the CDR3 is TGCAGTGCTAGTCCGGGACTAGCAGAACACGAGCAGTACTTC. Protein: CSASPGLAEHEQYF. The V gene is TRBV20-1, the J gene TRBJ2-7; 9 nucleotides align to TRBD2. With V trimmed by 3 bases and J by 5 bases, 8 bases remained unmatched. The CDR3 runs to 14 residues. Germline CDR1 and CDR2: DFQATT and SNEGSKA (reference sequence).